Described below is a single TCR beta chain sequence and its context. No antigen is known for it. Base qualities are missing; no much larger clone stands one base away. The sample comes from a study of blood T cell repertoires in COVID-19 (dated by TCRdb to 2020 to 2022). Context from the whole study: Collaborator samples came from the United States, Italy and Spain and covered acute and convalescent phases of COVID-19. The prospective study material was composed of cDNA or gDNA derived from T cells, B-cell-depleted T cells, or PBMCs. Deeply sampled blood TCRbeta repertoires from subjects exposed to, actively infected with, or recovered from COVID-19 were included in the dataset. The repertoires were released in a freely available public database meant as a resource for research on the immune response to SARS-CoV-2. Samples were obtained from the ongoing ImmuneRACE study (first 160 participants) and from about 1,300 subjects provided by 6 global collaborators. The sample metadata nearly always contained a de-identified subject ID, COVID-19 status, age in years and sex. HLA class I and class II types, where available, came from metadata supplied by the sample provider rather than from assay-based typing. Overall study results and their limits: The amount of clinical and demographic metadata varied by source and participant and was provided uncurated.

Another Seattle source contributed samples from volunteer blood donors who had recovered from COVID-19. The collaborating institutions used their own protocols to collect whole blood in K2EDTA tubes. For TCRbeta analysis, collaborator samples were shipped as frozen whole blood, as isolated PBMCs, or as DNA extracted from either sample type. The CDR3 sequence holds 17 residues, the cysteine and phenylalanine included. The entry retains the CDR3 DNA only, 51 bases that are in frame from base 1. The immunoSEQ Assay, a bias-controlled multiplex PCR, was used to amplify TCRbeta CDR3 regions from genomic DNA. The authors' analysis ran thus. The number of nucleated cells in each sample was estimated by amplification of reference gene primers within the assay. Sequence reads were collapsed and filtered to measure the absolute abundance of every unique TCRbeta CDR3 rearrangement. For each sample, productive Simpson clonality was calculated as the square root of Simpson's diversity index across productive rearrangements. Not all clones reach the TCRdb copy of this immuneACCESS table, which keeps in-frame sequences only. Checked studies attribute under half of the gap to unresolved V genes and leave the rest unexplained. For V, J and clone size, that table is used; D and trimming come from the DNA. The sample profile shows around 140,000 clones; over 70% of them were found once. Of the sample, 3.5% falls within the top ten clones.

The TCR sequence derives from a man aged 65 to 85 who had recovered from COVID-19. The material sequenced was peripheral blood. The chain joins TRBV1 to TRBJ2-4; the table assigns TRBD2, which was not confirmed against the DNA. TRBV1 is flagged as a pseudogene. The DNA is TGCACCAGCAGCCACCGGGAGGGGTCCTGGCCCAAAAACATTCAGTACTTC. Its protein reads: CTSSHREGSWPKNIQYF.